These 23 T cell receptor beta chains originate from one sample sequenced in a study of shared clonotypes between healthy human individuals. Measured with immunoSEQ multiplex PCR; TCRdb has only the in-frame clones, and not every one. The sample includes some 2,000,000 clones, 85% to 95% seen only once; the top ten take more than 0.1%. The sequencing sample was made of naive CD4+ T cells sorted from blood. The subset denotes: CD45RA+ positively selected. The origin of the receptors is a man between 18 and 35 years old in good health.

The rearrangement links TRBV9 to TRBJ1-1; 11 bases fit TRBD1. V was clipped by 0 bases and J by 5 bases; unmatched bases: 12. This CDR3 is 18 amino acids long. Germline V gene lookup returns CDR1 SGDLS and CDR2 YYNGEE. CDR3 amino acids: CASSVGEGQGARGTEAFF. For the CDR3, the DNA is TGTGCCAGCAGCGTAGGTGAAGGACAGGGGGCGCGGGGAACTGAAGCTTTCTTT.

The rearrangement joins TRBV11-2 to TRBJ1-1; D unclear. This CDR3 is built from 14 residues. Between the trimmed V and J ends, which lost 4 bases and 1 base, there was a span of 10 bases. From germline, CDR1 is SGHAT and CDR2 FQNNGV. For the CDR3, the DNA is TGTGCCAGCAGCTCCCAGGCCAAGAACACTGAAGCTTTCTTT. Its translation is CASSSQAKNTEAFF.

The J gene is TRBJ1-1, the V gene TRBV30; TRBD1 matches at 7 bases. Germline V lookup: CDR1 GTSNPN, CDR2 SVGIG (reference sequence). The ends lost 5 bases at V and 2 bases at J; junction bases unmatched: 5. The CDR3 extends over 13 amino acids. In DNA, the CDR3 is TGTGCCTGGGACAGGGAGCCCAACACTGAAGCTTTCTTT. Amino acids: CAWDREPNTEAFF.

This chain uses TRBV7-2 with TRBJ1-1; the match to TRBD1 covers 9 bases. The CDR3 is 14 amino acids. CDR1 is SGHTA, CDR2 FQGNSA, per germline. V shed 5 bases and J 4 bases; nucleotides not matched to a gene: 5. The CDR3 sequence is CASSPTGGRTEAFF. The CDR3 nucleotides are TGTGCCAGCAGCCCGACAGGGGGTCGCACTGAAGCTTTCTTT. The entire variable domain, with the rest obtained from reference TRBV7-2 and TRBJ1-1, is as follows: GAGVSQSPSNKVTEKGKDVELRCDPISGHTALYWYRQSLGQGLEFLIYFQGNSAPDKSGLPSDRFSAERTGGSVSTLTIQRTQQEDSAVYLCASSPTGGRTEAFFGQGTRLTVV.

The V call is TRBV6-1, the J call TRBJ1-4; TRBD1 is a possible D gene (5 bases). This CDR3 spans 17 amino acids. Trimming cost V 2 bases and J 4 bases, with 17 bases left between them. Germline CDR1 MNHNS, CDR2 SASEGT. The CDR3 spells CASSEIFRGSLNEKLFF. The CDR3 bases are TGTGCCAGCAGTGAAATCTTTCGGGGCAGCCTTAATGAAAAACTGTTTTTT.

The table lists this clone with a few counts. This chain links TRBV15 with TRBJ2-7; 7 bases agree with TRBD2. The CDR3 spans 14 residues. V was clipped by 0 bases and J by 2 bases; unmatched bases: 1. Looked up from germline, CDR1 is LNHNV and CDR2 is YYDKDF (reference sequence). CDR3 sequence reads: CATSRDTSAYEQYF. The CDR3 DNA reads as TGTGCCACCAGCAGAGACACTAGCGCCTACGAGCAGTACTTC.

The chain has TRBV9 and TRBJ2-3, with 7 bases matching TRBD1. Germline CDR1 reads SGDLS; CDR2 reads YYNGEE. Losses at the gene ends were 4 bases for V and 0 bases for J; bases not matched to a gene: 5. The length of the CDR3 is 15 residues. In DNA, the CDR3 is TGTGCCAGCAGCCAACAGGGGTCTAGCACAGATACGCAGTATTTT. This gives the protein CASSQQGSSTDTQYF.

The V gene is TRBV7-9, the J gene TRBJ2-1; 13 bases match TRBD2. Germline CDR1 and CDR2: SEHNR and FQNEAQ (reference sequence). CDR3 length: 16 residues. Losses at the gene ends were 2 bases for V and 8 bases for J; bases not matched to a gene: 6. The CDR3 spells CASSLLRTSGSDEQFF. DNA for the CDR3: TGTGCCAGCAGCTTACTTCGGACTAGCGGGAGCGATGAGCAGTTCTTC.

The chain joins TRBV28 to TRBJ1-1, with 10 bases aligning to TRBD1. This CDR3 region has 16 residues. Per germline, CDR1 MDHEN and CDR2 SYDVKM. Germline trimming cut 6 bases from V and 1 base from J; bases unmatched to any gene: 8. Written as DNA, the CDR3 is TGTGCCAGCAGACTGACAGGGGGCGTTGGGAACACTGAAGCTTTCTTT. Its protein is CASRLTGGVGNTEAFF.

This chain connects TRBV25-1 to TRBJ2-3, with TRBD2 matching 9 bases. The CDR3 totals 14 residues. Trimming cost V 6 bases and J 6 bases; bases outside gene matches: 7. Germline lookup yields CDR1 MGHDK and CDR2 SYGVNS. CDR3 region: CASSGTSSSDTQYF. CDR3 DNA: TGTGCCAGCAGCGGGACTAGCTCCTCCGATACGCAGTATTTT.

A single count supports this clone. The chain joins TRBV6-5 to TRBJ1-2; 9 bases fit TRBD1. The ends lost 6 bases at V and 3 bases at J; junction bases unmatched: 5. The germline V gene has CDR1 MNHEY and CDR2 SVGAGI. This CDR3 contains 14 residues. The CDR3 sequence: CASSVDRGDYGYTF. CDR3 in DNA: TGTGCCAGCAGCGTGGACAGGGGAGACTATGGCTACACCTTC.

The chain couples TRBV6-1 to TRBJ2-1, with 7 bases lining up with TRBD1. The CDR3 is 11 residues long. With V trimmed by 6 bases and J by 10 bases, 3 bases remained unmatched. Germline CDR1 MNHNS, CDR2 SASEGT. This chain's CDR3 is CASSSDREQFF. The CDR3 DNA reads as TGTGCCAGCAGCTCGGACAGGGAGCAGTTCTTC.

The gene calls are TRBV4-1 and TRBJ1-3; 7 positions match TRBD1. CDR1 MGHRA and CDR2 YSYEKL come from the germline V gene. V lost 1 base to trimming and J lost 1 base; unmatched junction nucleotides: 4. There are 16 residues in the CDR3. CDR3 DNA: TGCGCCAGCAGCCAAGGGAGGGGGCAATCTGGAAACACCATATATTTT. Translation gives CASSQGRGQSGNTIYF.

The V gene is TRBV5-1, the J gene TRBJ2-7; D remains unclear. Trimming removed 4 bases from V and 0 bases from J, with 14 bases in between. This CDR3 comprises 15 residues. Germline V CDR1 and CDR2: SGHRS, YFSETQ. CDR3 coding DNA: TGCGCCAGCAGCCCTCTAGGGAAGGACTCCTACGAGCAGTACTTC. This sequence encodes CASSPLGKDSYEQYF.

The chain recombines TRBV10-3 with TRBJ2-1; D is unclear. V was pared by 4 bases and J by 8 bases, with 12 bases between. Germline CDR1 is ENHRY and CDR2 is SYGVKD. This CDR3 is 13 amino acids long. CDR3 in DNA: TGTGCCATCAGTGTCTCCCTAAGTGATGAGCAGTTCTTC. Its translation: CAISVSLSDEQFF.

This chain joins TRBV6-5 and TRBJ1-1; 9 positions agree with TRBD1. J lost 4 bases, V lost 1 base, and 4 bases had no gene match. CDR1 MNHEY and CDR2 SVGAGI come from the germline V gene. The CDR3 runs to 15 residues. The CDR3 DNA reads as TGTGCCAGCAGTTACTTACAGGGGGCGAGCACTGAAGCTTTCTTT. Translated: CASSYLQGASTEAFF.

The CDR3: CASTPGGRTEAFF. CDR3 bases: TGTGCCAGCACCCCAGGGGGTCGGACTGAAGCTTTCTTT. The chain has TRBV2 and TRBJ1-1; 7 bases are shared with TRBD1. This CDR3 region has 13 residues. CDR1 and CDR2 from the germline V gene are SNHLY and FYNNEI. The trim removed 7 bases at V and 5 bases at J, leaving 7 bases unmatched.

The chain employs TRBV7-9 and TRBJ2-3; D gene ambiguous. This CDR3 is 17 amino acids long. The V gene's germline CDR1 is SEHNR and CDR2 FQNEAQ (reference sequence). The germline V and J ends were trimmed by 0 bases and 2 bases, with 15 bases remaining between them. CDR3 amino acids: CASSLAVSTDNTDTQYF. CDR3 bases: TGTGCCAGCAGCTTAGCGGTATCGACCGATAACACAGATACGCAGTATTTT. Complete variable domain (other parts from reference TRBV7-9 and TRBJ2-3): DTGVSQNPRHKITKRGQNVTFRCDPISEHNRLYWYRQTLGQGPEFLTYFQNEAQLEKSRLLSDRFSAERPKGSFSTLEIQRTEQGDSAMYLCASSLAVSTDNTDTQYFGPGTRLTVL.

The chain links TRBV7-2 to TRBJ2-3; 8 bases fit TRBD2. V lost 2 bases, J lost 3 bases, and 7 bases stayed unmatched. Germline V gene data show CDR1 as SGHTA and CDR2 as FQGNSA. The CDR3 has 16 residues. The CDR3 loop reads CASSLLLRGATDTQYF. CDR3 sequence (DNA): TGTGCCAGCAGCTTACTTCTGCGGGGGGCAACAGATACGCAGTATTTT.

The chain employs TRBV2 and TRBJ2-2; D not resolved. CDR3 length: 14 residues. Germline CDR1 and CDR2: SNHLY and FYNNEI. V lost 5 bases and J 4 bases, leaving 11 bases between the germline ends. The CDR3 loop reads CASSRNGRTGELFF. The CDR3 nucleotides are TGTGCCAGCAGTCGAAATGGTCGCACCGGGGAGCTGTTTTTT.

As to this clone: Other DNA sequences within the sample encode an identical CDR3. The chain combines TRBV9 with TRBJ2-3, with D maybe TRBD2 (5 bases). The CDR3 contains 13 residues. The V gene's germline CDR1 is SGDLS and CDR2 YYNGEE. The CDR3 here is CASSVTSTDTQYF. DNA of the CDR3: TGTGCAAGTAGCGTGACTAGCACAGATACGCAGTATTTT. The full variable domain, with the rest looked up from reference TRBV9 and TRBJ2-3, is DSGVTQTPKHLITATGQRVTLRCSPRSGDLSVYWYQQSLDQGLQFLIQYYNGEERAKGNILERFSAQQFPDLHSELNLSSLELGDSALYFCASSVTSTDTQYFGPGTRLTVL.

Of note for this clone: In the same sample, other DNA sequences code for this CDR3. V and J are TRBV6-5 and TRBJ1-2, with TRBD1 matching over 9 bases. From germline, CDR1 is MNHEY and CDR2 SVGAGI. The V gene end was trimmed by 0 bases and the J gene end by 5 bases; junction bases not matched to a gene: 4. The CDR3 length is 15 residues. The CDR3 DNA reads TGTGCCAGCAGTTACTCGACAGGGGGAGGGTATGGCTACACCTTC. This encodes CASSYSTGGGYGYTF.

J is TRBJ2-1 and V is TRBV10-3; 9 bases are shared with TRBD1. With 7 bases clipped from V and 15 bases from J, the junction kept 10 bases outside the gene matches. The CDR3 has 12 amino acids. Germline CDR1 is ENHRY and CDR2 is SYGVKD. The CDR3 DNA reads TGTGCCATCACTGGGGAAGAGGGACAGGGGTTCTTC. Amino acid sequence: CAITGEEGQGFF.